These T cell receptor beta chains were read from a single sample in a study of blood T cell repertoires in COVID-19. The data were produced by immunoSEQ multiplex PCR, yet TCRdb's version contains in-frame clones alone and is incomplete. Of over 110,000 clones listed, roughly 88% are singletons. The sample was peripheral blood. Receptors were obtained from a man aged 65 to 79 with acute or convalescent COVID-19. Both conserved end residues are part of each CDR3. Fields, in order: CDR3 protein, CDR3 length, V gene, J gene.

cdr3_aa: CASSGQGQSSGNTIYF; cdr3_length: 16; v_call: TRBV5-5; j_call: TRBJ1-3
cdr3_aa: CASSPVDGGGEQYF; cdr3_length: 14; v_call: TRBV19; j_call: TRBJ2-7
cdr3_aa: CASSSFINRNYGYTF; cdr3_length: 15; v_call: TRBV27; j_call: TRBJ1-2
cdr3_aa: CASSDRTGANTEAFF; cdr3_length: 15; v_call: TRBV6-1; j_call: TRBJ1-1
cdr3_aa: CASSRSVSSGGTSTDTQYF; cdr3_length: 19; v_call: TRBV4-2; j_call: TRBJ2-3
cdr3_aa: CASSPGGLAGTDTQYF; cdr3_length: 16; v_call: TRBV18; j_call: TRBJ2-3
cdr3_aa: CASRSGTKTYEQYF; cdr3_length: 14; v_call: TRBV11-2; j_call: TRBJ2-7
cdr3_aa: CASSGGTLPYNEQFF; cdr3_length: 15; v_call: TRBV11-2; j_call: TRBJ2-1
cdr3_aa: CASSSKIAGNEQYF; cdr3_length: 14; v_call: TRBV7-9; j_call: TRBJ2-7
cdr3_aa: CASSLGTGRTYNEQFF; cdr3_length: 16; v_call: TRBV27; j_call: TRBJ2-1
cdr3_aa: CASSPGGYNTEAFF; cdr3_length: 14; v_call: TRBV2; j_call: TRBJ1-1
cdr3_aa: CASSAETVGQAKAFF; cdr3_length: 15; v_call: TRBV5-1; j_call: TRBJ1-1
cdr3_aa: CASSYLIDRVDGYTF; cdr3_length: 15; v_call: TRBV6-5; j_call: TRBJ1-2
cdr3_aa: CASSPPQGQGGTIYF; cdr3_length: 15; v_call: TRBV18; j_call: TRBJ1-3
cdr3_aa: CASTSGSETQYF; cdr3_length: 12; v_call: TRBV27; j_call: TRBJ2-5
cdr3_aa: CSVYSGLSGNTIYF; cdr3_length: 14; v_call: TRBV29-1; j_call: TRBJ1-3
cdr3_aa: CASSERGQPQHF; cdr3_length: 12; v_call: TRBV2; j_call: TRBJ1-5
cdr3_aa: CASSPRGDWGYSNQPQHF; cdr3_length: 18; v_call: TRBV28; j_call: TRBJ1-5
cdr3_aa: CASRTGSYGYTF; cdr3_length: 12; v_call: TRBV12-3/TRBV12-4; j_call: TRBJ1-2
cdr3_aa: CASRGTKWMNTEAFF; cdr3_length: 15; v_call: TRBV6-5; j_call: TRBJ1-1
cdr3_aa: CASSQRGTASSYNSPLHF; cdr3_length: 18; v_call: TRBV14; j_call: TRBJ1-6
cdr3_aa: CASSQAGTKAYEQYF; cdr3_length: 15; v_call: TRBV4-1; j_call: TRBJ2-7
cdr3_aa: CASSLLGLAGGAEQYF; cdr3_length: 16; v_call: TRBV7-8; j_call: TRBJ2-7
cdr3_aa: CATRAGTEAFF; cdr3_length: 11; v_call: TRBV21-1; j_call: TRBJ1-1
cdr3_aa: CATKSPGNTIYF; cdr3_length: 12; v_call: TRBV24-1; j_call: TRBJ1-3
cdr3_aa: CASSPGDKNTGELFF; cdr3_length: 15; v_call: TRBV18; j_call: TRBJ2-2
cdr3_aa: CATVPLITEAFF; cdr3_length: 12; v_call: TRBV6-5; j_call: TRBJ1-1
cdr3_aa: CASSIGTGTYEQYF; cdr3_length: 14; v_call: TRBV19; j_call: TRBJ2-7
cdr3_aa: CASSPSGGPNPSTDTQYF; cdr3_length: 18; v_call: TRBV5-4; j_call: TRBJ2-3
cdr3_aa: CASTRGATSYGYTF; cdr3_length: 14; v_call: TRBV5-4; j_call: TRBJ1-2
cdr3_aa: CASSRSFGRVYEQYF; cdr3_length: 15; v_call: TRBV19; j_call: TRBJ2-7
cdr3_aa: CASSEDSGRVWQYF; cdr3_length: 14; v_call: TRBV2; j_call: TRBJ2-7
cdr3_aa: CASRSQGRSSQPQHF; cdr3_length: 15; v_call: TRBV2; j_call: TRBJ1-5
cdr3_aa: CASSLGDRDKEGYTF; cdr3_length: 15; v_call: TRBV28; j_call: TRBJ1-2
cdr3_aa: CASSPILGAPGEQYF; cdr3_length: 15; v_call: TRBV3-1/TRBV3-2; j_call: TRBJ2-7
cdr3_aa: CATSVYYEQYF; cdr3_length: 11; v_call: TRBV24-1; j_call: TRBJ2-7
cdr3_aa: CASSQRVGLANTGELFF; cdr3_length: 17; v_call: TRBV4-1; j_call: TRBJ2-2
cdr3_aa: CASSSPAGTSGDYSYNEQFF; cdr3_length: 20; v_call: TRBV18; j_call: TRBJ2-1
cdr3_aa: CASSTPVLSNQPQHF; cdr3_length: 15; v_call: TRBV28; j_call: TRBJ1-5
cdr3_aa: CASRSFFDRDDEQFF; cdr3_length: 15; v_call: TRBV5-6; j_call: TRBJ2-1
cdr3_aa: CASSYQGGVHEQYF; cdr3_length: 14; v_call: TRBV6-5; j_call: TRBJ2-7
cdr3_aa: CASTGDRAVDEKLFF; cdr3_length: 15; v_call: TRBV2; j_call: TRBJ1-4
cdr3_aa: CASSLYSGNTDTQYF; cdr3_length: 15; v_call: TRBV11-3; j_call: TRBJ2-3
cdr3_aa: CASSLEHLNTEAFF; cdr3_length: 14; v_call: TRBV5-1; j_call: TRBJ1-1
cdr3_aa: CASSSGGVYQETQYF; cdr3_length: 15; v_call: TRBV19; j_call: TRBJ2-5
cdr3_aa: CASSRQGAANYGYTF; cdr3_length: 15; v_call: TRBV2; j_call: TRBJ1-2
cdr3_aa: CASSLAMREEYF; cdr3_length: 12; v_call: TRBV7-9; j_call: TRBJ2-7
cdr3_aa: CASSQDIRASGDNEQFF; cdr3_length: 17; v_call: TRBV3-1/TRBV3-2; j_call: TRBJ2-1
cdr3_aa: CASSERDSNYGYTF; cdr3_length: 14; v_call: TRBV10-2; j_call: TRBJ1-2
cdr3_aa: CASSLGAGNNQPQHF; cdr3_length: 15; v_call: TRBV28; j_call: TRBJ1-5
cdr3_aa: CASSFSGSPLHF; cdr3_length: 12; v_call: TRBV12-3/TRBV12-4; j_call: TRBJ1-6